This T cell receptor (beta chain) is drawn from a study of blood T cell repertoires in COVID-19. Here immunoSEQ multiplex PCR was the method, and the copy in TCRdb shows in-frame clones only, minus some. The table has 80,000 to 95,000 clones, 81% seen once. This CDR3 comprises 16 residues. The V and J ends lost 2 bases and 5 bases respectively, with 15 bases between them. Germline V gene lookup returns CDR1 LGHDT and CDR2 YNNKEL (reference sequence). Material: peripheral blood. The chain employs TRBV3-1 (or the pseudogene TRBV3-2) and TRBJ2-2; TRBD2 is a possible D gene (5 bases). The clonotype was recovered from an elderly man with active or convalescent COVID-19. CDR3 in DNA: TGTGCCAGCAGCCAACGACTACCCCAACGGACCGGGGAGCTGTTTTTT. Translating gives CASSQRLPQRTGELFF.